Described below is a single T cell receptor beta chain sequence and its context. Antigen unknown. The data stem from a study of cytomegalovirus exposure and HLA in healthy donors. Across the whole study: The 95 to 150 validation repertoires used the same platform as the 650 to 750 first-cohort repertoires, a later analysis reported.

The V and J ends lost 1 base and 0 bases respectively, with 8 bases between them. This CDR3 comprises 15 residues. Germline V lookup: CDR1 MGHDK, CDR2 SYGVNS. TCRdb keeps only in-frame clones here, not all; method: immunoSEQ multiplex PCR. The profile shows 200,000 to 300,000 clones, about 90% of them singletons. General study findings and limits: Published work reported that the classifier diagnosed cytomegalovirus status with high specificity and sensitivity. There were 150 to 200 TCR beta chains listed as cytomegalovirus-associated. Most TCR sequences proved rare, with some public TCRs found in many donors.

This chain uses TRBV25-1 with TRBJ2-3; no clear D. This receptor was taken from a woman in her 30s in good health and CMV-seropositive. The sample consisted of PBMCs. DNA for the CDR3: TGTGCCAGCAGTGAATCTGGCGGAAGCACAGATACGCAGTATTTT. As protein: CASSESGGSTDTQYF.